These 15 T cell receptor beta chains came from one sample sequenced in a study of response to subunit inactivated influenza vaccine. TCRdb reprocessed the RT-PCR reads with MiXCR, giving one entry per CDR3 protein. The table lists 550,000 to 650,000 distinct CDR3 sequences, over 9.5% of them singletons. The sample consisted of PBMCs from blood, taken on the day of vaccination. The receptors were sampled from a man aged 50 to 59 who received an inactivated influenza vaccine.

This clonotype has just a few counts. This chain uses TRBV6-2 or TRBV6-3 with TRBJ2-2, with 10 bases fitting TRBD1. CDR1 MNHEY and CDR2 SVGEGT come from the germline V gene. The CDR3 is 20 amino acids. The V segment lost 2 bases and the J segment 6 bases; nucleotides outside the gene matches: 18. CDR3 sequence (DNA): TGTGCCAGCAGTTACCCGAAAACCTTTTCCGGGACAGGGGTCTCCGGGGAGCTGTTTTTT. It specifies CASSYPKTFSGTGVSGELFF.

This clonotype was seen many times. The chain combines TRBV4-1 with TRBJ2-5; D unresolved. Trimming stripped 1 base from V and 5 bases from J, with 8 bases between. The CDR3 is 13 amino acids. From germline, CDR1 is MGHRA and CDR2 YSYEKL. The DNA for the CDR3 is TGCGCCAGCAGCCAAGGTATTCAGGAGACCCAGTACTTC. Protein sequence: CASSQGIQETQYF.

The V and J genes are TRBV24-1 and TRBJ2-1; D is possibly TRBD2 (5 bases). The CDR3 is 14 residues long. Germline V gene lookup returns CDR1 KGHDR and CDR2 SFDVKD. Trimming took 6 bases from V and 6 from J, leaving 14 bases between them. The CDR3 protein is CATSISGNLNEQFF. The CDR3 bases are TGTGCCACCAGTATCTCGGGGAATCTCAATGAGCAGTTCTTC.

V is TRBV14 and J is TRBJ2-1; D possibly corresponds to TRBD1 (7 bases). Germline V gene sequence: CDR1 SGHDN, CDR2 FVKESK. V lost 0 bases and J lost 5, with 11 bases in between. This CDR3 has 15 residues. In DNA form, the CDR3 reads TGTGCCAGCAGCCAAGATCAGGGGGGCGACAATGAGCAGTTCTTC. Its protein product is CASSQDQGGDNEQFF.

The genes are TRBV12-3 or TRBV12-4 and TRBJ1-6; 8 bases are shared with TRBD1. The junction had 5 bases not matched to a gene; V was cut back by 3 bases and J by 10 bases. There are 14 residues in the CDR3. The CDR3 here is CASSFGTGWSPLHF. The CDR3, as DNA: TGTGCCAGCAGTTTCGGGACAGGCTGGTCACCCCTCCACTTT.

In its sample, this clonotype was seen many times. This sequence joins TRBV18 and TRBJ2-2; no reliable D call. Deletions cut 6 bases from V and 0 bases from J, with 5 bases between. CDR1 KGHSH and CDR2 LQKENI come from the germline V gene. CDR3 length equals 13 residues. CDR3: CASSVANTGELFF. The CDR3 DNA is TGTGCCAGCTCCGTAGCGAACACCGGGGAGCTGTTTTTT. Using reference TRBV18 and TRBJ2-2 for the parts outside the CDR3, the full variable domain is NAGVMQNPRHLVRRRGQEARLRCSPMKGHSHVYWYRQLPEEGLKFMVYLQKENIIDESGMPKERFSAEFPKEGPSILRIQQVVRGDSAAYFCASSVANTGELFFGEGSRLTVL.

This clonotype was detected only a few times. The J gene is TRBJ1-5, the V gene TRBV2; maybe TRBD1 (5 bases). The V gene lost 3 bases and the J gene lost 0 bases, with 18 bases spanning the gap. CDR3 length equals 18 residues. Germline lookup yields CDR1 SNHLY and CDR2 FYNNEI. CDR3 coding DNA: TGTGCCAGCAGTGAGGGGTTGGGACGGCCTTATAGCAATCAGCCCCAGCATTTT. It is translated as CASSEGLGRPYSNQPQHF.

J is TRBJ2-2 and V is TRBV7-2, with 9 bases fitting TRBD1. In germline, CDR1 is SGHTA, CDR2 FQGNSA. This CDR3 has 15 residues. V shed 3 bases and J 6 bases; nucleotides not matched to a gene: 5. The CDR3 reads CASSLNRGPSGELFF. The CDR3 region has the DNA TGTGCCAGCAGCTTGAACAGGGGGCCTTCCGGGGAGCTGTTTTTT.

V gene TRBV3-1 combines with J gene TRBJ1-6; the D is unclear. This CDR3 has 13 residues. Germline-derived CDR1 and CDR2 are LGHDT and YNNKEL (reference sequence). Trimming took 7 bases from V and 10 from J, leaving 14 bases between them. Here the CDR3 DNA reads TGTGCCAGCACCCAGCGGGGTGGATCACCCCTCCACTTT. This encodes CASTQRGGSPLHF. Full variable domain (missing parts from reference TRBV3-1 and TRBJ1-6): DTAVSQTPKYLVTQMGNDKSIKCEQNLGHDTMYWYKQDSKKFLKIMFSYNNKELIINETVPNRFSPKSPDKAHLNLHINSLELGDSAVYFCASTQRGGSPLHFGNGTRLTVT.

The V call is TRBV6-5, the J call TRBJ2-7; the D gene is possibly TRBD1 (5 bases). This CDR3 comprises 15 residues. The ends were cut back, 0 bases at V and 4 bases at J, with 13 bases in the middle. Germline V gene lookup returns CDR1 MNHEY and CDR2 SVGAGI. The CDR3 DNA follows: TGTGCCAGCAGTTACTCGTCCAGGGATGGGTACGAGCAGTACTTC. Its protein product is CASSYSSRDGYEQYF.

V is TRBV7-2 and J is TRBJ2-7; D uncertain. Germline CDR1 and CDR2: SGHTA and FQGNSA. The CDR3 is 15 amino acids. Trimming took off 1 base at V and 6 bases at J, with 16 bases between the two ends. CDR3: CASSLGLGRMSEQYF. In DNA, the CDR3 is TGTGCCAGCAGCTTAGGGTTAGGAAGGATGAGCGAGCAGTACTTC.

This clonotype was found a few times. The CDR3 sequence is CASSLIRVDTQYF. The CDR3 coding sequence is TGTGCCAGCAGTTTGATTCGGGTAGATACGCAGTATTTT. The chain links TRBV28 to TRBJ2-3; D gene uncertain. V was trimmed by 3 bases and J by 5 bases, leaving 9 bases between them. Germline V CDR1 and CDR2: MDHEN, SYDVKM. The CDR3 consists of 13 residues.

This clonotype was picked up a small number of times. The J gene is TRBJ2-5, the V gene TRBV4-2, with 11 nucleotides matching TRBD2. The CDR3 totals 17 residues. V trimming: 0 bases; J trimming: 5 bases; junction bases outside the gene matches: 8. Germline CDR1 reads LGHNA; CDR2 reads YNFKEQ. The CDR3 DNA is TGTGCCAGCAGCCAAGAGTTAGCGGGGGGGTCCTGGGAGACCCAGTACTTC. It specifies CASSQELAGGSWETQYF.

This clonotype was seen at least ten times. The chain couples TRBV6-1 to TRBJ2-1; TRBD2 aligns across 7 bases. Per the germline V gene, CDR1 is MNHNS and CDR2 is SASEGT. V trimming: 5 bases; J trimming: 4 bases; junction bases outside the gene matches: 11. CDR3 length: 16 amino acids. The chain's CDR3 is CASSTATSLYYNEQFF. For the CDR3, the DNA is TGTGCCAGCAGTACCGCGACTAGCCTTTATTACAATGAGCAGTTCTTC.

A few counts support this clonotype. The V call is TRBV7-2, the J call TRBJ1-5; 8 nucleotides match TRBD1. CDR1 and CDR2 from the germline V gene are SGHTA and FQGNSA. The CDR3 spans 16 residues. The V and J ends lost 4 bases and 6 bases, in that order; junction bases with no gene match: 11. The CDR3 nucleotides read TGTGCCAGCAGCTCCGGGACAGGTCGCTTCAGTCAGCCCCAGCATTTT. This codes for CASSSGTGRFSQPQHF.